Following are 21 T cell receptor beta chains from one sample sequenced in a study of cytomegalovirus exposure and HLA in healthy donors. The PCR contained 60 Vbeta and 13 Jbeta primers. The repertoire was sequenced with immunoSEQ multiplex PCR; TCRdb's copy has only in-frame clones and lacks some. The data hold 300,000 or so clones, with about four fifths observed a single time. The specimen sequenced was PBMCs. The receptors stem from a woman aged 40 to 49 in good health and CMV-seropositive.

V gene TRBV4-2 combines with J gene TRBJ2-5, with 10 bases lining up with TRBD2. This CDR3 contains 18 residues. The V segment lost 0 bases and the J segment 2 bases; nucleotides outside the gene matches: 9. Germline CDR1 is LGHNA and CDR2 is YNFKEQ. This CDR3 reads CASSQDLAGVSGQETQYF. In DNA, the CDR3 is TGTGCCAGCAGCCAAGATCTAGCGGGAGTTAGTGGGCAAGAGACCCAGTACTTC.

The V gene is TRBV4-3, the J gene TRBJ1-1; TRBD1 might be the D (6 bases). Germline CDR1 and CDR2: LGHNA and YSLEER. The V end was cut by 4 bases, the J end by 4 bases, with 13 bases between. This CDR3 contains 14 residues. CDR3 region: CASSPSDRSTEAFF. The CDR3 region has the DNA TGCGCCAGCAGCCCCTCTGACAGGAGCACTGAAGCTTTCTTT.

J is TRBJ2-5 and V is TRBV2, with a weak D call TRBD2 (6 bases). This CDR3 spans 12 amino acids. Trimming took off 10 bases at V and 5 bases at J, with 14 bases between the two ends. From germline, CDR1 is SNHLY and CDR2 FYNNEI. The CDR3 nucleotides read TGTGCCATAGTCACTAGCACCGAGACCCAGTACTTC. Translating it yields CAIVTSTETQYF.

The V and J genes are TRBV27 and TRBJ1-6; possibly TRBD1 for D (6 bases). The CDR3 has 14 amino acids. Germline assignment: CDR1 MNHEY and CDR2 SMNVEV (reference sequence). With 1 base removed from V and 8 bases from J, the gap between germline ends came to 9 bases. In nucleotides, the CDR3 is TGTGCCAGCAGTTTATACGGACAGTATTCACCCCTCCACTTT. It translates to CASSLYGQYSPLHF.

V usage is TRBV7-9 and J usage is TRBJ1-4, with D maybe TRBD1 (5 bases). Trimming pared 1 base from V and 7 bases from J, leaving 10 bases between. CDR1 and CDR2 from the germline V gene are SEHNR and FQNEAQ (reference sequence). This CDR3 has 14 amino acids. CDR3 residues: CASSLGPQGEKLFF. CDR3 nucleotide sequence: TGTGCCAGCAGCTTAGGCCCTCAGGGTGAAAAACTGTTTTTT.

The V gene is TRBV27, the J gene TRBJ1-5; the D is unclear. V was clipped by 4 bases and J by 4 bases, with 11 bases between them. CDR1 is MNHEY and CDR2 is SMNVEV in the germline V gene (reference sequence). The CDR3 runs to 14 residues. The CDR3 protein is CASSWTGRNQPQHF. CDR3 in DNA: TGTGCCAGCAGTTGGACCGGGAGGAATCAGCCCCAGCATTTT.

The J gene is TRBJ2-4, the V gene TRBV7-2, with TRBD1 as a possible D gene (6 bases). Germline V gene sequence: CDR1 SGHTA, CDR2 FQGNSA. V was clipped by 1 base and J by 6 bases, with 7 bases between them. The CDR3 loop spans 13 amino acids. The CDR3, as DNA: TGTGCCAGCAGCTTAGAAGGGGGAAACATTCAGTACTTC. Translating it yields CASSLEGGNIQYF.

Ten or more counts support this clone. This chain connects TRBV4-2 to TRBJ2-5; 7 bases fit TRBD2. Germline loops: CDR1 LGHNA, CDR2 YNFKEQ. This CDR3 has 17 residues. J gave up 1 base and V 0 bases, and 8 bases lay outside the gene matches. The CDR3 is CASSQEDTGGSQETQYF. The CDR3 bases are TGTGCCAGCAGCCAAGAGGATACGGGAGGCTCCCAAGAGACCCAGTACTTC.

The CDR3 loop reads CASSITSGATYEQYF. DNA of the CDR3: TGTGCCAGTAGCATTACTAGCGGAGCAACCTACGAGCAGTACTTC. The V call is TRBV19, the J call TRBJ2-7, with 8 bases matching TRBD2. CDR3 length equals 15 residues. Germline loops: CDR1 LNHDA, CDR2 SQIVND (reference sequence). The trim removed 6 bases at V and 2 bases at J, leaving 9 bases unmatched.

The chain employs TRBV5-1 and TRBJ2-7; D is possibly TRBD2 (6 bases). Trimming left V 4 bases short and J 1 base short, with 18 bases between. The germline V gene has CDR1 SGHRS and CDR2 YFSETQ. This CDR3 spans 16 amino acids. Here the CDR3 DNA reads TGCGCCAGCAGCCCTAGTCCTAGCGCCTCATCCTACGAGCAGTACTTC. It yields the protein CASSPSPSASSYEQYF. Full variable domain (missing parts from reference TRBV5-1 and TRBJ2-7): KAGVTQTPRYLIKTRGQQVTLSCSPISGHRSVSWYQQTPGQGLQFLFEYFSETQRNKGNFPGRFSGRQFSNSRSEMNVSTLELGDSALYLCASSPSPSASSYEQYFGPGTRLTVT.

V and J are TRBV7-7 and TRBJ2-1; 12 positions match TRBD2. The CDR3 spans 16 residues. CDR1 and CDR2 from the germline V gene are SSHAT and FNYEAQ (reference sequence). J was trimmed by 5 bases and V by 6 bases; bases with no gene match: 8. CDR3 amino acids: CASSPNLAGGHNEQFF. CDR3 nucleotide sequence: TGTGCCAGCAGTCCCAATCTAGCGGGAGGGCACAATGAGCAGTTCTTC.

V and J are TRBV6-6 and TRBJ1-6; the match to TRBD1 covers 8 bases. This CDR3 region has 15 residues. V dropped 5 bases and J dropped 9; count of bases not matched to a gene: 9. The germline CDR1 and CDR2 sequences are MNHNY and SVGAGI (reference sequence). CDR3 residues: CASSPPQGAVSPLHF. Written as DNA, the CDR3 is TGTGCCAGCAGTCCGCCCCAGGGGGCGGTTTCACCCCTCCACTTT.

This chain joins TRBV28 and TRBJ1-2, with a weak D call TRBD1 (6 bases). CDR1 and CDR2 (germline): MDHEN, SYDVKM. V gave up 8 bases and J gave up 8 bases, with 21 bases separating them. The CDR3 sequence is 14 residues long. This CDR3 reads CASGGAWGPGGYTF. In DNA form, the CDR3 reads TGTGCCAGCGGGGGGGCATGGGGTCCCGGGGGCTACACCTTC.

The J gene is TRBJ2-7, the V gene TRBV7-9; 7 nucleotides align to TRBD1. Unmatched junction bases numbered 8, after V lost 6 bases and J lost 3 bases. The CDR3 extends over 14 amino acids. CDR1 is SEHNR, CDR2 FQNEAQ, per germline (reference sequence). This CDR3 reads CASSTGTEHYEQYF. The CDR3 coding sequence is TGTGCCAGCAGTACCGGGACAGAGCACTACGAGCAGTACTTC.

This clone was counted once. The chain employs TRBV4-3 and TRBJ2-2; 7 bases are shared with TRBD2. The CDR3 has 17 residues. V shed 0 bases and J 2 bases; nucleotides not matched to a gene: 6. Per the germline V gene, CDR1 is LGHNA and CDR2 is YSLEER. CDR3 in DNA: TGCGCCAGCAGCCAAGATTTGGGAGGGTTTAACACCGGGGAGCTGTTTTTT. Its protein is CASSQDLGGFNTGELFF.

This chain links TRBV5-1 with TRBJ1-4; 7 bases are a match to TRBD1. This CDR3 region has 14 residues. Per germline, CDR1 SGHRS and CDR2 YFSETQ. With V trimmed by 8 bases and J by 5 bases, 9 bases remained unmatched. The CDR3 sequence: CASKTGPVNEKLFF. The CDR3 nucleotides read TGCGCCAGTAAGACAGGGCCTGTCAATGAAAAACTGTTTTTT.

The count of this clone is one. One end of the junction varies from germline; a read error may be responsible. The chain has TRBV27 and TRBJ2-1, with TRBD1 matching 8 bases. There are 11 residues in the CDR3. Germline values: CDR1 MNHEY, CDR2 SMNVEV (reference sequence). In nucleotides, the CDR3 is TGTGCCAGCAGTTTAGGACAGGGAATAATCTTC. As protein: CASSLGQGIIF.

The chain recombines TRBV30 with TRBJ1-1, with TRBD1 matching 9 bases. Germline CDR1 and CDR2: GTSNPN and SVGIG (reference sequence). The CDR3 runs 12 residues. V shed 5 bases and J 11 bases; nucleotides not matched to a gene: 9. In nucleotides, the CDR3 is TGTGCCTGGGGACAGGGGATCTCCGGTGCTTTCTTT. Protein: CAWGQGISGAFF.

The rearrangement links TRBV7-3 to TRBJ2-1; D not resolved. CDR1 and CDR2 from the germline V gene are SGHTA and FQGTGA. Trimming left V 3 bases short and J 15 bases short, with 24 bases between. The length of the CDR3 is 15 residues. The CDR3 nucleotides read TGTGCCAGCAGCTTGATCCCCGGCCCTGAAGCGTTACGGTTCTTC. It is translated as CASSLIPGPEALRFF.

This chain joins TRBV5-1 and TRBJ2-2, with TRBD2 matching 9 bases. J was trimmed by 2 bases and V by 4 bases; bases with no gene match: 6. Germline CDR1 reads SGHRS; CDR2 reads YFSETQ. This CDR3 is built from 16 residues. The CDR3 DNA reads TGCGCCAGCAGCCTCCGGACTAGCGATAACACCGGGGAGCTGTTTTTT. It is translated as CASSLRTSDNTGELFF.

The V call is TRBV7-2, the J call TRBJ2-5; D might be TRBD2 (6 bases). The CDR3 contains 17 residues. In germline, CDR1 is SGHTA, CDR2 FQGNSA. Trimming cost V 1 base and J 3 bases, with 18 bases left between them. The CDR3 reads CASSLVSGPQTKETQYF. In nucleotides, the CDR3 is TGTGCCAGCAGCTTAGTAAGCGGGCCCCAAACCAAAGAGACCCAGTACTTC.